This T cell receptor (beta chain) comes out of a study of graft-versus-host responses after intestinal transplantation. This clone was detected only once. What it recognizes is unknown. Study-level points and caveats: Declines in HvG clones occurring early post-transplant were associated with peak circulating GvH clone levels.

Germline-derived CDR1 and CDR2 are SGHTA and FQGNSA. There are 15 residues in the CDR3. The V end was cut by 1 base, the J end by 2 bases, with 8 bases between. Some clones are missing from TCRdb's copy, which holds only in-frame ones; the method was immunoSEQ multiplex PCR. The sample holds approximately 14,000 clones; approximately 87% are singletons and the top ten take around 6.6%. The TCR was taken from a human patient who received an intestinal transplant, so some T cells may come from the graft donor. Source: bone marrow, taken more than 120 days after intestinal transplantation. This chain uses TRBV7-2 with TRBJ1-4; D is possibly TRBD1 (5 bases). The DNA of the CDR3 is TGTGCCAGCAGCTTAGGCGCAGGGACTAATGAAAAACTGTTTTTT. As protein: CASSLGAGTNEKLFF.